This TCR beta chain emerged from a study of shared clonotypes between healthy human individuals. The sample holds a few counts of this clone. Its antigen is unidentified. Other DNA sequences within the sample encode an identical CDR3. This CDR3 comprises 12 residues. The V gene's germline CDR1 is MDHEN and CDR2 SYDVKM. V lost 2 bases and J 4 bases, leaving 5 bases between the germline ends. A CD45RA+ naive subset and a CD45RA-negative memory subset were split from CD4+ cells. Genomic DNA of each subset was evenly split across several immunoSEQ plates. Measured with immunoSEQ multiplex PCR; TCRdb has only the in-frame clones, and not every one. Of about 2.4 million clones listed, over 85% are singletons. Study findings and constraints: About 5% of naive CD4 clonotypes were shared across several donors. All-four-donor shared clonotypes had higher generation probabilities than non-shared clonotypes did.

The TCR was taken from a young man in good health. Some clones in this sample may be carry-over from other donors' samples. The rearrangement joins TRBV28 to TRBJ1-1; D not certain. Input material: naive CD4+ T cells from PBMCs. The subset here: CD45RA+ positively selected. DNA of the CDR3: TGTGCCAGCAGTTTACGGGGCACTGAAGCTTTCTTT. Protein: CASSLRGTEAFF.